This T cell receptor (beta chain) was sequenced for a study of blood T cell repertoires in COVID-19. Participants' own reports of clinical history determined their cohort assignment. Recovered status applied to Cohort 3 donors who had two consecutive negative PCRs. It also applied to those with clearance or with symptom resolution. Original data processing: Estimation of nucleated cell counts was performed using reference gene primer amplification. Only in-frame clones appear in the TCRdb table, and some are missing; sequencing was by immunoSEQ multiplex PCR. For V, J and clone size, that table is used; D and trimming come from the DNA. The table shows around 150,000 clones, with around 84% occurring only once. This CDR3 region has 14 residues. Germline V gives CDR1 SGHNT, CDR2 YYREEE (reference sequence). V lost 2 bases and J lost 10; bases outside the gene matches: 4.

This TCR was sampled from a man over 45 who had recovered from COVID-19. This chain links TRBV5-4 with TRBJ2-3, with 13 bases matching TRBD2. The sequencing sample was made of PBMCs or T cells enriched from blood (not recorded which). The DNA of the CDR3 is TGTGCCAGCAGCTTCGGACTAGCGGGGGCTCCGCAGTATTTT. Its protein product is CASSFGLAGAPQYF.